One sample yielded the 26 T cell receptor beta chains listed below, sequenced in a study of preoperative IRX-2 immunotherapy in early breast cancer (dated by TCRdb to the late 2010s). According to the study, the label for this sample's treatment or condition signals: preoperative locoregional IRX-2 cytokine immunotherapy. Library construction relied on the immunoSEQ multiplex PCR assay. TCRdb re-hosts the immuneACCESS table, in-frame sequences only. Its copies lack some clones; in the studies checked, an unresolved V gene accounts for under half of them, and the cause for the rest is not known. The sample contains around 25,000 clones, just under 80% of them found a single time. Roughly 2.4% of the sample is in the top ten clones. Sequenced here: lymph node tissue, sampled before IRX-2 immunotherapy. These receptors were collected from a human donor with breast cancer.

The chain has TRBV11-3 and TRBJ2-7; no clear D. This CDR3 comprises 16 residues. V was cut by 5 bases and J by 6 bases, with 23 bases left in between. Germline-derived CDR1 and CDR2 are SGHNT and YENEEA. CDR3 sequence reads: CASSRLDGDPTGEQYF. As DNA, the CDR3 is TGTGCCAGCAGCAGATTGGACGGCGACCCCACTGGCGAGCAGTACTTC.

This chain uses TRBV11-3 with TRBJ1-4; 7 bases are a match to TRBD1. The CDR3 is made up of 16 amino acids. CDR1 is SGHNT and CDR2 is YENEEA in the germline V gene. The trim removed 3 bases at V and 7 bases at J, leaving 11 bases unmatched. In nucleotides, the CDR3 is TGTGCCAGCAGCTTGGGGTCCCGTCGGACAGGTGAAAAACTGTTTTTT. This gives the protein CASSLGSRRTGEKLFF.

This clone was seen only once. This chain uses TRBV6-8 with TRBJ2-6; TRBD2 aligns across 9 bases. Germline V gene sequence: CDR1 MNHGY, CDR2 SAAAGT. After removal of 5 bases from V and 2 bases from J, the junction contained 1 base not matched to a gene. This CDR3 comprises 15 residues. The CDR3 nucleotides are TGTGCCAGCAGTGGCGGGAGGGCTGGGGCCAACGTCCTGACTTTC. Encoded protein: CASSGGRAGANVLTF.

The chain couples TRBV19 to TRBJ1-2; D is possibly TRBD1 (5 bases). From germline, CDR1 is LNHDA and CDR2 SQIVND (reference sequence). This CDR3 region has 14 residues. V gave up 3 bases and J gave up 5 bases, with 13 bases separating them. The CDR3 DNA follows: TGTGCCAGTAGTATGGGACTTAACCCATATGGCTACACCTTC. It is translated as CASSMGLNPYGYTF.

The CDR3 spells CASSLAIGEGTEAFF. CDR3 nucleotides: TGCGCCAGCAGCTTGGCCATAGGGGAAGGCACTGAAGCTTTCTTT. The chain recombines TRBV5-1 with TRBJ1-1; TRBD1 is a possible D gene (5 bases). Germline CDR1 reads SGHRS; CDR2 reads YFSETQ. V lost 0 bases and J lost 4, with 13 bases in between. The CDR3 extends over 15 amino acids.

The chain employs TRBV7-7 and TRBJ1-3, with D possibly being TRBD1 (6 bases). CDR3 length equals 17 residues. Trimming took 2 bases from V and 2 from J, leaving 16 bases between them. Germline values: CDR1 SSHAT, CDR2 FNYEAQ (reference sequence). CDR3 DNA: TGTGCCAGCAGCTTATTTGGGGGCACTCGTACTGGAAACACCATATATTTT. Its translation is CASSLFGGTRTGNTIYF.

The CDR3 sequence is CASSRGANYGYTF. The CDR3 DNA follows: TGTGCCAGCAGTAGGGGGGCTAACTATGGCTACACCTTC. This chain connects TRBV6-8 to TRBJ1-2; D is perhaps TRBD1 (6 bases). Trimming shortened V by 5 bases and J by 0 bases, and 7 bases separated the two germline ends. CDR3 length: 13 residues. The germline CDR1 and CDR2 sequences are MNHGY and SAAAGT.

The chain is built from TRBV27 and TRBJ1-2; D is undetermined. There are 12 residues in the CDR3. Germline loops: CDR1 MNHEY, CDR2 SMNVEV (reference sequence). Trimming stripped 6 bases from V and 6 bases from J, with 11 bases between. The CDR3 protein is CASSHLVNGYTF. CDR3 DNA sequence: TGTGCCAGCAGCCACCTTGTGAATGGCTACACCTTC.

The chain carries TRBV6-8 and TRBJ1-2; the match to TRBD1 covers 7 bases. The CDR3 loop spans 15 amino acids. Germline CDR1 reads MNHGY; CDR2 reads SAAAGT. V lost 5 bases to trimming and J lost 4 bases; unmatched junction nucleotides: 10. The CDR3 DNA follows: TGTGCCAGCAGTGATGATGCCGGGACAGCCTATGGCTACACCTTC. Translated: CASSDDAGTAYGYTF.

The chain is built from TRBV5-1 and TRBJ2-2; 9 bases are shared with TRBD1. The CDR3 runs 14 residues. Per the germline V gene, CDR1 is SGHRS and CDR2 is YFSETQ. Trimming took 4 bases from V and 4 from J; bases not matched to a gene: 2. The DNA for the CDR3 is TGCGCCAGCAGCGGGACAGGGAGCACCGGGGAGCTGTTTTTT. It codes for CASSGTGSTGELFF.

V and J are TRBV28 and TRBJ1-6; D gene uncertain. The CDR3 consists of 15 residues. V was clipped by 2 bases and J by 10 bases, with 15 bases between them. Germline V gives CDR1 MDHEN, CDR2 SYDVKM. CDR3 nucleotides: TGTGCCAGCAGTTTAACAAACCGCATTGGGTCACCCCTCCACTTT. Residues: CASSLTNRIGSPLHF.

The chain recombines TRBV5-1 with TRBJ1-6; a possible D gene is TRBD1 (5 bases). Germline V gene lookup returns CDR1 SGHRS and CDR2 YFSETQ. With 0 bases removed from V and 8 bases from J, the gap between germline ends came to 12 bases. This CDR3 has 15 amino acids. CDR3 DNA sequence: TGCGCCAGCAGCTTGGATTCAGGGAAGGATTCACCCCTCCACTTT. It yields the protein CASSLDSGKDSPLHF.

The V call is TRBV18, the J call TRBJ2-2; a possible D gene is TRBD1 (6 bases). Trimming took 6 bases from V and 2 from J, leaving 10 bases between them. The CDR3 is made up of 14 amino acids. The germline gives CDR1 KGHSH, CDR2 LQKENI. The CDR3 loop is CASSRDTNTGELFF. DNA for the CDR3: TGTGCCAGCTCCCGGGACACCAACACCGGGGAGCTGTTTTTT.

The rearrangement links TRBV6-7 to TRBJ1-3; D gene unclear. Being an ORF, TRBV6-7 has a function that is uncertain. The CDR3 has 15 amino acids. V was cut by 5 bases and J by 2 bases, with 13 bases left in between. The CDR3 DNA follows: TGTGCCAGCAGTATCCCGGGTATACCTGGAAACACCATATATTTT. It encodes CASSIPGIPGNTIYF.

This rearrangement joins TRBV19 to TRBJ2-2, with 9 positions matching TRBD1. Looked up from germline, CDR1 is LNHDA and CDR2 is SQIVND (reference sequence). This CDR3 spans 16 amino acids. The V and J ends lost 6 bases and 2 bases, in that order; junction bases with no gene match: 7. CDR3 DNA: TGTGCCAGTAGGACGCCGGGACAGGGAAACACCGGGGAGCTGTTTTTT. It specifies CASRTPGQGNTGELFF.

The chain has TRBV6-8 and TRBJ1-2; D ambiguous. V gave up 4 bases and J gave up 4 bases, with 13 bases separating them. Germline V gene data show CDR1 as MNHGY and CDR2 as SAAAGT. The CDR3 covers 14 residues. The CDR3 loop reads CASSSGGQSYGYTF. CDR3 DNA: TGTGCCAGCAGTTCTGGTGGGCAGAGCTATGGCTACACCTTC.

The chain employs TRBV6-8 and TRBJ1-3, with D maybe TRBD1 (6 bases). The CDR3 totals 21 residues. Between the trimmed V and J ends, which lost 4 bases and 3 bases, there was a span of 31 bases. The germline V gene has CDR1 MNHGY and CDR2 SAAAGT. In nucleotides, the CDR3 is TGTGCCAGCAGTTCCGGGGGTCTGGGGGCCTCTCAAAGGCGATTTGGAAACACCATATATTTT. Translation: CASSSGGLGASQRRFGNTIYF.

The chain combines TRBV11-3 with TRBJ1-3; 9 nucleotides match TRBD1. The V gene end was trimmed by 7 bases and the J gene end by 2 bases; junction bases not matched to a gene: 9. In germline, CDR1 is SGHNT, CDR2 YENEEA. The CDR3 loop spans 16 amino acids. CDR3 in amino acids: CASTLRRTGAGNTIYF. The CDR3 bases are TGTGCCAGCACCCTCCGGCGGACAGGGGCTGGAAACACCATATATTTT.

The chain is built from TRBV6-8 and TRBJ1-1; TRBD1 agrees at 7 bases. Trimming took 6 bases from V and 6 from J; bases not matched to a gene: 7. The CDR3 loop spans 13 amino acids. Germline CDR1 is MNHGY and CDR2 is SAAAGT. This CDR3 reads CASSLQGFAEAFF. CDR3 bases: TGTGCCAGCAGCTTACAGGGGTTCGCTGAAGCTTTCTTT.

The chain links TRBV28 to TRBJ1-1, with D unclear. The germline V gene has CDR1 MDHEN and CDR2 SYDVKM. Trimming took off 1 base at V and 0 bases at J, with 9 bases between the two ends. The CDR3 covers 15 residues. CDR3 in DNA: TGTGCCAGCAGTTTATCGGGCAACTTGAACACTGAAGCTTTCTTT. This translates into CASSLSGNLNTEAFF.

V and J are TRBV15 and TRBJ2-7, with D tentatively TRBD1 (6 bases). This CDR3 has 14 amino acids. Germline lookup yields CDR1 LNHNV and CDR2 YYDKDF (reference sequence). Trimming shortened V by 3 bases and J by 4 bases, and 13 bases separated the two germline ends. DNA of the CDR3: TGTGCCACCAGCAGTGGGTACAGGGAATACGAGCAGTACTTC. This gives the protein CATSSGYREYEQYF.

V and J are TRBV10-3 and TRBJ1-6; D is ambiguous. The CDR3 contains 15 residues. V dropped 0 bases and J dropped 8 bases, with 11 bases sitting between them. Germline CDR1 reads ENHRY; CDR2 reads SYGVKD. The CDR3 region has the DNA TGTGCCATCAGTGAGTCCAGATTGGAGGATTCACCCCTCCACTTT. Translating it yields CAISESRLEDSPLHF.

This chain uses TRBV5-1 with TRBJ2-3; D remains ambiguous. V was cut by 0 bases and J by 6 bases, with 11 bases left in between. The germline V gene has CDR1 SGHRS and CDR2 YFSETQ. The CDR3 is 14 residues long. The CDR3 nucleotides read TGCGCCAGCAGCTTGGGCCGGGTTTCGGATACGCAGTATTTT. As protein: CASSLGRVSDTQYF.

The V call is TRBV5-1, the J call TRBJ2-7; D may be TRBD1 (6 bases). Trimming removed 4 bases from V and 5 bases from J, with 28 bases in between. CDR3 length: 18 residues. Germline CDR1 and CDR2: SGHRS and YFSETQ. The DNA for the CDR3 is TGCGCCAGCAGCCCTTGGGGTTCAGACGGGCAGGGGATCCACGAGCAGTACTTC. It translates to CASSPWGSDGQGIHEQYF.

V gene TRBV11-3 combines with J gene TRBJ2-3; maybe TRBD1 (6 bases). V was shortened by 3 bases and J by 4 bases, with 11 bases between the two germline ends. Per the germline V gene, CDR1 is SGHNT and CDR2 is YENEEA. There are 14 residues in the CDR3. CDR3 sequence: CASSLAAGADTQYF. DNA for the CDR3: TGTGCCAGCAGCTTGGCCGCAGGGGCAGATACGCAGTATTTT.

Worth noting for this clone: Compared with germline, one end of the junction differs, possibly owing to a read error. The chain recombines TRBV5-1 with TRBJ1-2, with D possibly TRBD1 on 5 matching bases. The CDR3 consists of 15 residues. CDR1 and CDR2 (germline): SGHRS, YFSETQ. The chain's CDR3 is CASSLERSGREGYTF. DNA for the CDR3: TGCGCYAGCAGCTTAGAGAGGTCAGGGAGAGAAGGCTACACCTTC.